This TCR beta chain is drawn from a study of cytomegalovirus exposure and HLA in healthy donors. General study results and limits: Most sequenced TCRs were rare (though some public TCRs occurred in many donors). Published work reported that the classifier diagnosed cytomegalovirus status with high specificity and sensitivity.

Whereas donors were nominally healthy upon sampling, unrecorded immune exposures were probable. A single count supports this clone. Its target is not known. The PCR made use of 60 Vbeta and 13 Jbeta primers. Under the authors' procedure: Later analysis identified around 85 million unique TCR beta chains, approximately 11 million shared. The repertoire was sequenced with immunoSEQ multiplex PCR; TCRdb's copy has only in-frame clones and lacks some. D and trimming were read from the DNA, whereas the V and J calls and clone size are those reported in that table. Altogether about 110,000 clones are present, 70% to 80% being singletons, with the ten largest covering more than 3%. The germline CDR1 and CDR2 sequences are SNHLY and FYNNEI. This CDR3 spans 14 amino acids. V was trimmed by 2 bases and J by 10 bases, leaving 15 bases between them.

This sequence was found in a man aged 55 to 70 in good health and CMV-seronegative. Sequencing used PBMCs. The rearrangement joins TRBV2 to TRBJ2-1, with D possibly being TRBD2 (5 bases). CDR3 nucleotides: TGTGCCAGCAGTGAACTAAAGTCCGGGATGGAGCAGTTCTTC. This translates into CASSELKSGMEQFF.